The count of the clone carrying this T cell receptor beta chain is one. Antigen specificity is unknown. There were only Caucasian adults among the donors, and all lived in Nashville, Tennessee. With 0 bases clipped from V and 0 bases from J, the junction kept 5 bases outside the gene matches. CDR1 and CDR2 from the germline V gene are MGHRA and YSYEKL. This CDR3 comprises 17 residues. The data were obtained in a study of shared clonotypes between healthy human individuals. Regarding the study as a whole: What naive subsets generally showed was a larger estimated richness than memory subsets showed. Shared across four donors were roughly 5% of the naive CD4 clonotypes. The low donor count limited represented genetic and exposure-history diversity.

TCRdb's table, derived via immunoSEQ multiplex PCR, lists solely in-frame clones and lacks some. Of around 2,000,000 clones listed, 85% to 95% are singletons. The TCR comes from a man aged 18 to 29 in good health. V is TRBV4-1 and J is TRBJ2-7, with 10 bases aligning to TRBD2. Material for sequencing was naive CD4+ T cells sorted from blood. Described subset: CD45RA+ positively selected. CDR3 region: CASSQDSLAGVSYEQYF. CDR3 DNA sequence: TGCGCCAGCAGCCAAGACTCTCTAGCGGGAGTCTCCTACGAGCAGTACTTC.